This T cell receptor (beta chain) appears in the sequencing data of a study of a mutant IDH1 vaccine in newly diagnosed glioma. The time point is: baseline, week 1 (first vaccination visit). The treatment was: pre-vaccination baseline after standard-of-care therapy. This clone came up once. Its antigen remains unknown. Here immunoSEQ multiplex PCR was the method, and the copy in TCRdb shows in-frame clones only, minus some. The top ten hold around 3.5% of the sample, which has around 17,000 clones, 95% seen once. Study findings and constraints: Vaccination induced immune responses in over 85% of patients. Variations in leading peripheral T cell clonotypes appeared to have no connection with pseudoprogression.

CDR1 SGHDN and CDR2 FVKESK come from the germline V gene. The CDR3 length is 16 residues. V trimming: 5 bases; J trimming: 2 bases; junction bases outside the gene matches: 9. This TCR was recovered from a young woman with glioma. Some clones in this sample may be carry-over from other donors' samples. The chain combines TRBV14 with TRBJ1-2, with 9 bases that match TRBD1. The sample consisted of peripheral blood mononuclear cells (PBMCs), taken from a glioma patient treated with radiotherapy, temozolomide or both. Here the CDR3 reads CASSYAGTGINYGYTF. The CDR3 DNA reads TGTGCCAGCAGCTACGCCGGGACAGGGATAAACTATGGCTACACCTTC.